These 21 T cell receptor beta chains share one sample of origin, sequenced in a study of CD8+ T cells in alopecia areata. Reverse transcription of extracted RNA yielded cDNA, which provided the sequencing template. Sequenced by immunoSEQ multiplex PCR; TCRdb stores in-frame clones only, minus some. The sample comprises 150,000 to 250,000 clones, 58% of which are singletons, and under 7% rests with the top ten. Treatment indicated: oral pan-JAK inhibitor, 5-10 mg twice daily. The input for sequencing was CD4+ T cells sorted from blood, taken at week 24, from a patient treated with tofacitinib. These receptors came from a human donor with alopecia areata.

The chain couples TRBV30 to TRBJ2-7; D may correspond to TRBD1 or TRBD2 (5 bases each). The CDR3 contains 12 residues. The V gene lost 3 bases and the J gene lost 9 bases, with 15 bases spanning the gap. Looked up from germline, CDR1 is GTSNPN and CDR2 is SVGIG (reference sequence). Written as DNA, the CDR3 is TGTGCCTGGAGCGGGGCGGGCTCGGGGCAGTACTTC. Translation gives CAWSGAGSGQYF.

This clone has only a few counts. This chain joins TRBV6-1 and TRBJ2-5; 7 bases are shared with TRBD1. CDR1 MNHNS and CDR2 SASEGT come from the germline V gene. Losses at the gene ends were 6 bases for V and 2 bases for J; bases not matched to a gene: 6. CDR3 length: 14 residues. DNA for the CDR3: TGTGCCAGCAGCTCGACAGGGAGTCAAGAGACCCAGTACTTC. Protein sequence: CASSSTGSQETQYF.

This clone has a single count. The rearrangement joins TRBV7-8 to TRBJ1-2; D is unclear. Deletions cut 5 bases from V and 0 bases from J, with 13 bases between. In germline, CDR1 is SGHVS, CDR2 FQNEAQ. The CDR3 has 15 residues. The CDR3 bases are TGTGCCAGCAGCCCCCTCGGGAGTTCTAACTATGGCTACACCTTC. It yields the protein CASSPLGSSNYGYTF.

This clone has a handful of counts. The CDR3 region is CASSLGGATVRSGIQYF. The CDR3 DNA sequence: TGTGCCAGCAGCTTAGGTGGGGCCACAGTAAGGTCGGGCATTCAGTACTTC. This chain joins TRBV7-2 and TRBJ2-4; D may be TRBD1 (5 bases). Germline CDR1 and CDR2: SGHTA and FQGNSA. V was pared by 1 base and J by 9 bases, with 22 bases between. This CDR3 spans 17 amino acids. Drawing the rest from reference TRBV7-2 and TRBJ2-4, the complete variable domain is GAGVSQSPSNKVTEKGKDVELRCDPISGHTALYWYRQSLGQGLEFLIYFQGNSAPDKSGLPSDRFSAERTGGSVSTLTIQRTQQEDSAVYLCASSLGGATVRSGIQYFGAGTRLSVL.

The CDR3 bases are TGCAGCGTTGTGACAGTAACAGATACGCAGTATTTT. Protein sequence: CSVVTVTDTQYF. The V and J genes are TRBV29-1 and TRBJ2-3, with D possibly TRBD1 on 5 matching bases. There are 12 residues in the CDR3. V lost 4 bases and J lost 3, with 8 bases in between. CDR1 is SQVTM and CDR2 is ANQGSEA in the germline V gene.

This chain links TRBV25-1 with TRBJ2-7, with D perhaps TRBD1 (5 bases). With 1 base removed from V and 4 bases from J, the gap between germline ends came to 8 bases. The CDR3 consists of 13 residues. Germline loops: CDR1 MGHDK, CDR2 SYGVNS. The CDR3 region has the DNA TGTGCCAGCAGTGAATGGAAGGGGTACGAGCAGTACTTC. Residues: CASSEWKGYEQYF.

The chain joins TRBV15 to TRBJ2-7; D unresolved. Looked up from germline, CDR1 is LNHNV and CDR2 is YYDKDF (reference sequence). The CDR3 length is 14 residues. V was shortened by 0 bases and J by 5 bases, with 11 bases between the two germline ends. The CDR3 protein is CATSRDRRIDEQYF. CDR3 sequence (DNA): TGTGCCACCAGCAGAGATCGGCGGATTGACGAGCAGTACTTC.

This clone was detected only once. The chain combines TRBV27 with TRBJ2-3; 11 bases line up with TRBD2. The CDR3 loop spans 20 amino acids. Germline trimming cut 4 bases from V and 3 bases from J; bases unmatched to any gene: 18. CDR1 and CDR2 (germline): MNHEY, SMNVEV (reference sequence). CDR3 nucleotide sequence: TGTGCCAGCAGTTCTCCGCGGGGTCTAGCGGGGGGCGGGACAACAGATACGCAGTATTTT. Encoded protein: CASSSPRGLAGGGTTDTQYF.

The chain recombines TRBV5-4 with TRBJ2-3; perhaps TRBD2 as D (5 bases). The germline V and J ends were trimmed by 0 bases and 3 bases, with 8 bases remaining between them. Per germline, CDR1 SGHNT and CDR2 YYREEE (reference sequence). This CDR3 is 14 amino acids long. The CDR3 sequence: CASSLGRETDTQYF. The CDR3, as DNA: TGTGCCAGCAGCTTGGGAAGGGAGACAGATACGCAGTATTTT.

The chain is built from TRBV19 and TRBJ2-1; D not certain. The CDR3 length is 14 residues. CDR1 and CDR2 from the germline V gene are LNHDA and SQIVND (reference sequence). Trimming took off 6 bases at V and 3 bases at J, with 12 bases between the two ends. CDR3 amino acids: CASRPDWGYNEQFF. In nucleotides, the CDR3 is TGTGCCAGTAGGCCGGATTGGGGCTACAATGAGCAGTTCTTC.

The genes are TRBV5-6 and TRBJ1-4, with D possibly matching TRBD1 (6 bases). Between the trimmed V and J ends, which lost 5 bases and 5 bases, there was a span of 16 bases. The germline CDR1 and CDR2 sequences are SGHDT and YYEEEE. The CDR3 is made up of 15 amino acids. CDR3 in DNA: TGTGCCAGCAGAAGACAGGCAGCTATAAATGAAAAACTGTTTTTT. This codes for CASRRQAAINEKLFF.

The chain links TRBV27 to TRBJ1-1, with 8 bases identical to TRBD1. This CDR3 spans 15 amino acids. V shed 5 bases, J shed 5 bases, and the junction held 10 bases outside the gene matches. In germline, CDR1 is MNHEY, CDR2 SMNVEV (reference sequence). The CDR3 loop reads CASSPTGTGRTEAFF. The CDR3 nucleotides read TGTGCCAGCAGTCCGACCGGGACAGGAAGGACTGAAGCTTTCTTT.

The CDR3 here is CSVVRGQATYEQYF. The CDR3 DNA reads as TGCAGCGTTGTCCGGGGACAGGCTACCTACGAGCAGTACTTC. The chain carries TRBV29-1 and TRBJ2-7, with 8 bases fitting TRBD1. V lost 4 bases, J lost 2 bases, and 7 bases stayed unmatched. This CDR3 comprises 14 residues. CDR1 is SQVTM, CDR2 ANQGSEA, per germline.

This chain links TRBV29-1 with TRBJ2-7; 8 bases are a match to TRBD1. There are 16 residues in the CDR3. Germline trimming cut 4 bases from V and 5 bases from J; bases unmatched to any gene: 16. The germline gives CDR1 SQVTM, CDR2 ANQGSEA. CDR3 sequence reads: CSVVPLRQGYRDEQYF. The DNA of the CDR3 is TGCAGCGTTGTCCCCTTACGACAGGGGTATCGGGACGAGCAGTACTTC.

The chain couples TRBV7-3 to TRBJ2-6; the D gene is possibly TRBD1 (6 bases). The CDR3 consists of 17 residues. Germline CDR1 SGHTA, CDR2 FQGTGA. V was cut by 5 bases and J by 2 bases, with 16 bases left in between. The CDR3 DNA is TGTGCCAGCAGCACCTACGCAACAGGGACTGGGGCCAACGTCCTGACTTTC. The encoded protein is CASSTYATGTGANVLTF.

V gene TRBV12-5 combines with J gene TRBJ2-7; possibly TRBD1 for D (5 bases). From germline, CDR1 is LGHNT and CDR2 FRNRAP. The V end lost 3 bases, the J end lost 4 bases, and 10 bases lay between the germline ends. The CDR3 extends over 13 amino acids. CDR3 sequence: CASGFGQGYEQYF. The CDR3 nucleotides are TGTGCTAGTGGTTTCGGGCAGGGTTACGAGCAGTACTTC.

CDR3 sequence reads: CASSHPPGGSYEQYF. The CDR3 nucleotides are TGCGCCAGCAGCCACCCCCCCGGGGGGAGCTACGAGCAGTACTTC. The chain links TRBV4-1 to TRBJ2-7; TRBD2 matches at 7 bases. V lost 3 bases to trimming and J lost 3 bases; unmatched junction nucleotides: 8. The germline V gene has CDR1 MGHRA and CDR2 YSYEKL. The CDR3 has 15 amino acids.

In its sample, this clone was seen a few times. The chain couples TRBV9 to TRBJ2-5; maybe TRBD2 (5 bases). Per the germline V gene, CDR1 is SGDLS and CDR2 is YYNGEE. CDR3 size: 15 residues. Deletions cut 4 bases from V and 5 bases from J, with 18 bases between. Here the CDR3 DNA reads TGTGCCAGCAGCCTCCTAGTCGGAGGATGGGAGACCCAGTACTTC. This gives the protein CASSLLVGGWETQYF.

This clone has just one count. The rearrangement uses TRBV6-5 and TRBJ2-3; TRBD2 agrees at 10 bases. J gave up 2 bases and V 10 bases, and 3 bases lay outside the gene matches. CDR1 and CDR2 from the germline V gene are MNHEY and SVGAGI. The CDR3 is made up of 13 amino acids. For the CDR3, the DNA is TGTGCCATCAGCGGGGGGGCCACAGATACGCAGTATTTT. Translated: CAISGGATDTQYF.

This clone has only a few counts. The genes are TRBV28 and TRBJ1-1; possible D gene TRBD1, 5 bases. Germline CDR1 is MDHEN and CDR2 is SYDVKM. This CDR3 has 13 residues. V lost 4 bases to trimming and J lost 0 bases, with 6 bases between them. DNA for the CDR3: TGTGCCAGCAGTTCGGGACTGAACACTGAAGCTTTCTTT. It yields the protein CASSSGLNTEAFF.

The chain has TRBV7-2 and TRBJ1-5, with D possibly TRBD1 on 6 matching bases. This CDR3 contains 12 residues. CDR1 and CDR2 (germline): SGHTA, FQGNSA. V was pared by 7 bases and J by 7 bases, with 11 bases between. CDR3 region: CASNSGGQPQHF. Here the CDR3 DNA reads TGTGCCAGCAACAGCGGGGGCCAGCCCCAGCATTTT.